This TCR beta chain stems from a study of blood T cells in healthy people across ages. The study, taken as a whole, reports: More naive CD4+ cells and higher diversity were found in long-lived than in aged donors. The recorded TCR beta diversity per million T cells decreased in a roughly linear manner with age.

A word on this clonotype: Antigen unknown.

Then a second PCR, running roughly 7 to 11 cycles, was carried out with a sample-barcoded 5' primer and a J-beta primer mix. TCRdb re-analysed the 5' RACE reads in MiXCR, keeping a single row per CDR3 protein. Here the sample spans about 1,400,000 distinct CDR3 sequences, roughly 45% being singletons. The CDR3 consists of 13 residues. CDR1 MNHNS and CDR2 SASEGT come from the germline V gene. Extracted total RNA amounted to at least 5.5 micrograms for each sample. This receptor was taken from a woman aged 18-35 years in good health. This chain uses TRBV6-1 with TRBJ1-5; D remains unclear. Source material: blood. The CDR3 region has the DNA TGTGCTACGCTAGAACTGGGGAATCAGCCCCAGCATTTT. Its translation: CATLELGNQPQHF.